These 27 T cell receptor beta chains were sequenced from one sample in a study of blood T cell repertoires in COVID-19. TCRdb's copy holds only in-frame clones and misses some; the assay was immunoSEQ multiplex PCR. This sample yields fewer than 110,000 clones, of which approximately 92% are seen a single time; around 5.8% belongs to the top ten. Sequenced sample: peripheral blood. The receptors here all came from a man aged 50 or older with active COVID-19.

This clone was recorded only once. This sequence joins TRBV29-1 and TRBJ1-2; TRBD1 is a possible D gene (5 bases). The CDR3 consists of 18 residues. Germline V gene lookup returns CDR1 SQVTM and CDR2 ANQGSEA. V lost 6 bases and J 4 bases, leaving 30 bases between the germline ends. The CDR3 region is CSVQGPDPPTVTSYGYTF. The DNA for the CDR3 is TGCAGCGTCCAAGGGCCCGATCCGCCGACAGTTACGAGCTATGGCTACACCTTC.

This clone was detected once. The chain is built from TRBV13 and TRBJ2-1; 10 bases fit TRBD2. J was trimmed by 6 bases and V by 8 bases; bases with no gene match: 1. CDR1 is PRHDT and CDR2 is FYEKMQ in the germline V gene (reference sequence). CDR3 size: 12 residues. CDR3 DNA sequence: TGTGCCAGCGGACTAGCGGTCAATGAGCAGTTCTTC. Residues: CASGLAVNEQFF.

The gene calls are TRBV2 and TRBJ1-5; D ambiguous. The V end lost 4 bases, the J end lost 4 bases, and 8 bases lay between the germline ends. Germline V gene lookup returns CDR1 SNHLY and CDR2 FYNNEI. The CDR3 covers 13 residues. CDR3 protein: CASSVTTNQPQHF. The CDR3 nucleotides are TGTGCCAGCAGTGTGACAACTAATCAGCCCCAGCATTTT. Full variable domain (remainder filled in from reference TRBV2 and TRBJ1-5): EPEVTQTPSHQVTQMGQEVILRCVPISNHLYFYWYRQILGQKVEFLVSFYNNEISEKSEIFDDQFSVERPDGSNFTLKIRSTKLEDSAMYFCASSVTTNQPQHFGDGTRLSIL.

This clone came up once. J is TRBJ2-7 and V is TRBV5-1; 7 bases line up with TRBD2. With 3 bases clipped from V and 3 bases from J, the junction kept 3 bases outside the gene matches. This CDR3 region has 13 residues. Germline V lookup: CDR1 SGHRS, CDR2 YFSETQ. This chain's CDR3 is CASSSGLNYEQYF. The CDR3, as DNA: TGCGCCAGCAGCTCGGGACTAAACTACGAGCAGTACTTC.

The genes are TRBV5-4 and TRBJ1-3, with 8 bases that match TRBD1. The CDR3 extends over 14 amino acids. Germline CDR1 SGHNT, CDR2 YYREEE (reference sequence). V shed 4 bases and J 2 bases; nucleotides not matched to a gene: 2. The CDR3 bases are TGTGCCAGCAGCGTGACAGGGGCTGGAAACACCATATATTTT. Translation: CASSVTGAGNTIYF.

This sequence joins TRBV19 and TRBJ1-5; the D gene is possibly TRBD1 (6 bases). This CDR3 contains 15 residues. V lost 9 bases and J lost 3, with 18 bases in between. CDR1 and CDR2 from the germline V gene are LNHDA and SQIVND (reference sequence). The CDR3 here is CASELGQGLNQPQHF. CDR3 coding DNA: TGTGCCAGCGAACTCGGGCAGGGGCTCAATCAGCCCCAGCATTTT.

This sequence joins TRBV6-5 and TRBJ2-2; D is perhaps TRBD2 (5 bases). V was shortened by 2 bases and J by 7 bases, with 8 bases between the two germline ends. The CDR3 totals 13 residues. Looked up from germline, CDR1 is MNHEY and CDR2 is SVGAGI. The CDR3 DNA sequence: TGTGCCAGCAGTTACAGGGAGAACGGGGAGCTGTTTTTT. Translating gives CASSYRENGELFF.

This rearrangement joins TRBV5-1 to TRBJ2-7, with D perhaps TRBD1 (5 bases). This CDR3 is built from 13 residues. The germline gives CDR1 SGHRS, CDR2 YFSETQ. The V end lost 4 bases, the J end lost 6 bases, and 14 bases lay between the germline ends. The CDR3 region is CASSERSGAEQYF. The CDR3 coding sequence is TGCGCCAGCAGCGAGAGGTCTGGGGCCGAGCAGTACTTC.

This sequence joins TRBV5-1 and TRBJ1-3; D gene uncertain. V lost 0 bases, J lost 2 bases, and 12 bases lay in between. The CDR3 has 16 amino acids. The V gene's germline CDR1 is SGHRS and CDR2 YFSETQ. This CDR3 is CASSLAGGEAGNTIYF. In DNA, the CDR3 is TGCGCCAGCAGCTTGGCCGGAGGTGAGGCTGGAAACACCATATATTTT.

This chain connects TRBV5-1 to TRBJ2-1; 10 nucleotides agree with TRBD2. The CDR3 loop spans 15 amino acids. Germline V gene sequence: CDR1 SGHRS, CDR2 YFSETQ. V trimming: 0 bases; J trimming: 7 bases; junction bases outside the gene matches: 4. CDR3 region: CASSLGLAGPNEQFF. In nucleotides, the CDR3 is TGCGCCAGCAGCTTGGGACTAGCGGGCCCTAATGAGCAGTTCTTC.

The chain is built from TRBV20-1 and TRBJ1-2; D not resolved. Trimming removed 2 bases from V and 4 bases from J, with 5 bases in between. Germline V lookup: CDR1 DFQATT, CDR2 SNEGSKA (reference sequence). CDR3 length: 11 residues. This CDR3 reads CSARISYGYTF. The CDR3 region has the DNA TGCAGTGCTAGAATCAGCTATGGCTACACCTTC.

As DNA, the CDR3 is TGTGCCAGCTCCTTGACAGGGGGCACGGGGAATGAGCAGTTCTTC. Its translation is CASSLTGGTGNEQFF. The genes are TRBV18 and TRBJ2-1; 10 positions agree with TRBD1. Germline V gene lookup returns CDR1 KGHSH and CDR2 LQKENI. The CDR3 loop spans 15 amino acids. The trim removed 6 bases at V and 7 bases at J, leaving 9 bases unmatched.

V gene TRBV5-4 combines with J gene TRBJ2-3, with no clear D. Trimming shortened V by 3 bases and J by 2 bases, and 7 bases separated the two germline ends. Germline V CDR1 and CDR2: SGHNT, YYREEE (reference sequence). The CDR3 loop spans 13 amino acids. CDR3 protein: CASSSNPTDTQYF. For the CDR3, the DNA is TGTGCCAGCAGCTCTAACCCCACAGATACGCAGTATTTT.

The CDR3 region is CASSPETSGRAYEQYF. The CDR3 nucleotides read TGTGCCAGCTCACCAGAGACTAGCGGGAGGGCCTACGAGCAGTACTTC. The chain carries TRBV18 and TRBJ2-7; 14 nucleotides match TRBD2. Per the germline V gene, CDR1 is KGHSH and CDR2 is LQKENI. The CDR3 covers 16 residues. The ends lost 2 bases at V and 2 bases at J; junction bases unmatched: 2.

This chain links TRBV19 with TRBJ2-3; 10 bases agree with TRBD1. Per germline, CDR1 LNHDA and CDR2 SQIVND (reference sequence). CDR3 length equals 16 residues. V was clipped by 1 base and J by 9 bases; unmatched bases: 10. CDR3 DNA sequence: TGTGCCAGTAGTATAGGAGAGACAGGGGGCGACGTAACGCAGTATTTT. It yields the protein CASSIGETGGDVTQYF.

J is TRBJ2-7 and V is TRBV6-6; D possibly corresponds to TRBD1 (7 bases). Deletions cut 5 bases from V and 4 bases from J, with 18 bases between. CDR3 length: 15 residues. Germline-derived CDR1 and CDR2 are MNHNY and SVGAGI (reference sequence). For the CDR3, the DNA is TGTGCCAGCAGTAGACCGGAGGGGGCGCTGTACGAGCAGTACTTC. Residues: CASSRPEGALYEQYF.

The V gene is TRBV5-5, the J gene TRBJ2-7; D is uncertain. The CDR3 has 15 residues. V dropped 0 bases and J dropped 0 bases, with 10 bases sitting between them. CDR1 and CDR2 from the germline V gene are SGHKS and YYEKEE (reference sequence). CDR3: CASSLVSGGSYEQYF. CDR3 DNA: TGTGCCAGCAGCTTGGTTTCGGGTGGCTCCTACGAGCAGTACTTC.

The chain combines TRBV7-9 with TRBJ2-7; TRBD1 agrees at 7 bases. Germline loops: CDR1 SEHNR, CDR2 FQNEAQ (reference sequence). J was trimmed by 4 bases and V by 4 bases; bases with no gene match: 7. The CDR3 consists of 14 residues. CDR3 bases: TGTGCCAGCAGCTCGCCGACAGGGTTGTACGAGCAGTACTTC. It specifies CASSSPTGLYEQYF.

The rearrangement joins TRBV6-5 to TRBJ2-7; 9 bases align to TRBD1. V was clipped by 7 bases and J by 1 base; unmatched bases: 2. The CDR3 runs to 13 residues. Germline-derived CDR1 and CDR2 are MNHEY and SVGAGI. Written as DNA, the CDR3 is TGTGCCAGCAACAGGGGGCCTTCCTACGAGCAGTACTTC. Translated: CASNRGPSYEQYF.

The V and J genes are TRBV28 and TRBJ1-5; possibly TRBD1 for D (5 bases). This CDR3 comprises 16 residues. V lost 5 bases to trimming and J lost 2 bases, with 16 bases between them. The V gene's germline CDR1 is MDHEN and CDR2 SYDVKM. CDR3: CASSPQGGSGNQPQHF. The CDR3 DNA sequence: TGTGCCAGCAGTCCCCAGGGTGGGTCCGGCAATCAGCCCCAGCATTTT.

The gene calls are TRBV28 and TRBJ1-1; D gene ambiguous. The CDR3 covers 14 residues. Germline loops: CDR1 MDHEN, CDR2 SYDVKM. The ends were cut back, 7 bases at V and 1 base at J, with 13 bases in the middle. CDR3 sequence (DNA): TGTGCCAGCATCAAATACGGTGGGAACACTGAAGCTTTCTTT. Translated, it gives CASIKYGGNTEAFF. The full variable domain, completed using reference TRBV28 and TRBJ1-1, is DVKVTQSSRYLVKRTGEKVFLECVQDMDHENMFWYRQDPGLGLRLIYFSYDVKMKEKGDIPEGYSVSREKKERFSLILESASTNQTSMYLCASIKYGGNTEAFFGQGTRLTVV.

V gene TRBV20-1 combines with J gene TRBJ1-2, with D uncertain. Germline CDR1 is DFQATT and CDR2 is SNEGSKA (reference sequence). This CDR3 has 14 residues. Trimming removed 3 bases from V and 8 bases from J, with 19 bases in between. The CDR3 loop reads CSASLGRDKGGYTF. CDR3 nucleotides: TGCAGTGCTAGTTTGGGGAGAGACAAAGGCGGCTACACCTTC.

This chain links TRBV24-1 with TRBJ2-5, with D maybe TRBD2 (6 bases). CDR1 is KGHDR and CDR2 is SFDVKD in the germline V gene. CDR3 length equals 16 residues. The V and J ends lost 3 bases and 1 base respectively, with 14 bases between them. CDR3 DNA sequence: TGTGCCACCAGTGATCCCCTTCTAGCGCCCCAAGAGACCCAGTACTTC. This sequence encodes CATSDPLLAPQETQYF.

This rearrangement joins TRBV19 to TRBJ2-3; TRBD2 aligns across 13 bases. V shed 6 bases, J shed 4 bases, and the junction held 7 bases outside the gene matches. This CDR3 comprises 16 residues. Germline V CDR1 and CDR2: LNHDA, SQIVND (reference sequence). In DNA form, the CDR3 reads TGTGCCAGTAGGAGGACTAGCGGGAGCCCCTCAGATACGCAGTATTTT. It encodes CASRRTSGSPSDTQYF. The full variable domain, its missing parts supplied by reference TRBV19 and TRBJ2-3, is DGGITQSPKYLFRKEGQNVTLSCEQNLNHDAMYWYRQDPGQGLRLIYYSQIVNDFQKGDIAEGYSVSREKKESFPLTVTSAQKNPTAFYLCASRRTSGSPSDTQYFGPGTRLTVL.

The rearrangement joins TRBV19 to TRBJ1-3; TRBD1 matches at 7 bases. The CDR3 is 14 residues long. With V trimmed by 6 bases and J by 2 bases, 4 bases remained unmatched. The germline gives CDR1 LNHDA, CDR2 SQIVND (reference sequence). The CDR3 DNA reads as TGTGCCAGTAGACGACAGGGTCCTGGAAACACCATATATTTT. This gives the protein CASRRQGPGNTIYF.

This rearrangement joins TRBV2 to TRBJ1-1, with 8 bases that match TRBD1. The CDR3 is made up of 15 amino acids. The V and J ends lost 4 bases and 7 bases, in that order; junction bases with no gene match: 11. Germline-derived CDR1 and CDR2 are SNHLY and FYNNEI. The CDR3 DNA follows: TGTGCCAGCAGTGTTTTAGACAGGGGTGGAGGTGAAGCTTTCTTT. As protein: CASSVLDRGGGEAFF.

The CDR3 DNA reads as TGTGCCAGCTCCCGCTTGGCGGGAGTTGCAGATACGCAGTATTTT. Translation gives CASSRLAGVADTQYF. The chain combines TRBV7-9 with TRBJ2-3, with 7 bases lining up with TRBD2. This CDR3 comprises 15 residues. Trimming at V came to 8 bases and at J to 4 bases, leaving 12 bases not matched to a gene. CDR1 and CDR2 (germline): SEHNR, FQNEAQ (reference sequence).